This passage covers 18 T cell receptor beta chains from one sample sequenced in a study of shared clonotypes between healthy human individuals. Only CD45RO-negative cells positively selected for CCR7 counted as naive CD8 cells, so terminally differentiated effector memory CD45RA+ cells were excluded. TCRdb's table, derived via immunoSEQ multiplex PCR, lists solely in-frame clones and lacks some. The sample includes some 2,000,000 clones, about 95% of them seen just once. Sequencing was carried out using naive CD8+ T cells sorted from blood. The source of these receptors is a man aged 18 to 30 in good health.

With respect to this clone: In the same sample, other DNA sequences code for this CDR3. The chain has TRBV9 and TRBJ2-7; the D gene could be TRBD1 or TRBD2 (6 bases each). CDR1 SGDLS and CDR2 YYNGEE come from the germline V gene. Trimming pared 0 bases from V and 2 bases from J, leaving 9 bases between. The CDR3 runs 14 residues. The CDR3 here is CASSVGGATYEQYF. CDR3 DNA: TGTGCCAGCAGCGTAGGGGGGGCCACCTACGAGCAGTACTTC.

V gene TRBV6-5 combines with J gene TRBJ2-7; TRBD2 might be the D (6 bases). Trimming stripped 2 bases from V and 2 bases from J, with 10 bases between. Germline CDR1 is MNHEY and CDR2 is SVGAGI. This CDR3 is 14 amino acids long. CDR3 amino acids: CASSYAGPTYEQYF. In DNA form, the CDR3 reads TGTGCCAGCAGTTACGCGGGGCCAACCTACGAGCAGTACTTC.

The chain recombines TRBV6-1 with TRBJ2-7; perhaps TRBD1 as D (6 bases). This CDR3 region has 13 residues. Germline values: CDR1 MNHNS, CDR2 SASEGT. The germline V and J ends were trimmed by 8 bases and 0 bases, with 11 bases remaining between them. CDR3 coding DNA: TGTGCCAGCGGCATAGGGGGCTCCTACGAGCAGTACTTC. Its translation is CASGIGGSYEQYF.

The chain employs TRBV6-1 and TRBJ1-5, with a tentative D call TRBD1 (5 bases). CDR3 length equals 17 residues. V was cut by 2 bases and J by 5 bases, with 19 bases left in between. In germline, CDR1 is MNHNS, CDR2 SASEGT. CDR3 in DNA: TGTGCCAGCAGTGAATGGGCAGGGTACGTTTTAGATCAGCCCCAGCATTTT. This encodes CASSEWAGYVLDQPQHF.

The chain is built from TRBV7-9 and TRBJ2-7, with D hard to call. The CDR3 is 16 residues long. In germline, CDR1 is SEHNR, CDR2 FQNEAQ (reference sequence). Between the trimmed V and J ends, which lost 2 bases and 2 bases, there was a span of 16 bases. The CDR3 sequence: CASSLSWQVGTYEQYF. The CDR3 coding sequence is TGTGCCAGCAGCTTATCTTGGCAGGTAGGAACCTACGAGCAGTACTTC.

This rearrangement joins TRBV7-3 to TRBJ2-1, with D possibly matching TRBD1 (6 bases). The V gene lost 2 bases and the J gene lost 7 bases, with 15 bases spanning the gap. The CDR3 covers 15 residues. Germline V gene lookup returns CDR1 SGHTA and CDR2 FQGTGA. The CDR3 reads CASSLGVGAGNEQFF. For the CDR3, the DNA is TGTGCCAGCAGCTTAGGGGTGGGGGCCGGAAATGAGCAGTTCTTC.

The CDR3 region is CASSQVLVGETQYF. DNA of the CDR3: TGCGCCAGCAGCCAAGTATTAGTTGGGGAGACCCAGTACTTC. The V call is TRBV4-1, the J call TRBJ2-5, with D unclear. Between the trimmed V and J ends, which lost 1 base and 5 bases, there was a span of 11 bases. Germline loops: CDR1 MGHRA, CDR2 YSYEKL. The CDR3 runs to 14 residues.

DNA of the CDR3: TGTGCCAGCAGCTTAGTAGCGCCATACACAGATACGCAGTATTTT. Translation: CASSLVAPYTDTQYF. The chain is built from TRBV7-9 and TRBJ2-3, with D tentatively TRBD2 (5 bases). V was cut by 1 base and J by 2 bases, with 10 bases left in between. In germline, CDR1 is SEHNR, CDR2 FQNEAQ (reference sequence). There are 15 residues in the CDR3.

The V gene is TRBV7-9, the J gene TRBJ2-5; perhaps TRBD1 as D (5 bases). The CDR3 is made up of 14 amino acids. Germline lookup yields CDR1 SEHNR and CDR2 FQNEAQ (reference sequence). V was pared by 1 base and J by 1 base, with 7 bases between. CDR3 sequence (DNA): TGTGCCAGCAGCTTAGAAGGGGTCCAAGAGACCCAGTACTTC. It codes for CASSLEGVQETQYF.

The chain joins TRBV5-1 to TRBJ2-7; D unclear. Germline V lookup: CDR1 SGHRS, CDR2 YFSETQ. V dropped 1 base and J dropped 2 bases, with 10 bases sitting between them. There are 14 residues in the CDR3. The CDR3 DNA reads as TGCGCCAGCAGCTTGAATAGGGATCCCTACGAGCAGTACTTC. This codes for CASSLNRDPYEQYF.

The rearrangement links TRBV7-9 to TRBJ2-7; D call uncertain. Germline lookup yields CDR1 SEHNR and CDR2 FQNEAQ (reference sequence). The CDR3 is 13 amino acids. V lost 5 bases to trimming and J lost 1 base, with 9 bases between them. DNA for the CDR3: TGTGCCAGCAGCCTGGACCATTCCTACGAGCAGTACTTC. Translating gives CASSLDHSYEQYF.

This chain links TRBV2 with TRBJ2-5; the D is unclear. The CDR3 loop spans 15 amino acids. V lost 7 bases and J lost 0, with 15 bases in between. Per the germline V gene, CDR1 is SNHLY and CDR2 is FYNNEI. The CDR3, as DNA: TGTGCCAGCATACGAAGCGCCGAGAACCAAGAGACCCAGTACTTC. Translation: CASIRSAENQETQYF.

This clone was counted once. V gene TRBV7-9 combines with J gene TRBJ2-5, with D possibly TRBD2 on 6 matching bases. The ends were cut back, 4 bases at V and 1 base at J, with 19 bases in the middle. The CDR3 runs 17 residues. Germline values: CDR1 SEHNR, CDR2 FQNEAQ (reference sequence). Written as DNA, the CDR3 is TGTGCCAGCAGCTCCTCTTGGCTAGCGCCATCCCAAGAGACCCAGTACTTC. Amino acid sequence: CASSSSWLAPSQETQYF.

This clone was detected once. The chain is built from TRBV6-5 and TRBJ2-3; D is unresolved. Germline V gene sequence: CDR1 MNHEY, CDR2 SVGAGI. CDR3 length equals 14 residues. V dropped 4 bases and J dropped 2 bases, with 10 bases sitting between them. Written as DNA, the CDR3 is TGTGCCAGCAGTTCGATCTACCTCACAGATACGCAGTATTTT. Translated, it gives CASSSIYLTDTQYF.

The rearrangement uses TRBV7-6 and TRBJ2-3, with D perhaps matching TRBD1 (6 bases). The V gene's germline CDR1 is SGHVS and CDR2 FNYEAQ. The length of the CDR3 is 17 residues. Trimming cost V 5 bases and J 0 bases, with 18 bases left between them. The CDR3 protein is CASSETPGTLSTDTQYF. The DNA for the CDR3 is TGTGCCAGCAGCGAAACACCCGGGACACTCAGCACAGATACGCAGTATTTT.

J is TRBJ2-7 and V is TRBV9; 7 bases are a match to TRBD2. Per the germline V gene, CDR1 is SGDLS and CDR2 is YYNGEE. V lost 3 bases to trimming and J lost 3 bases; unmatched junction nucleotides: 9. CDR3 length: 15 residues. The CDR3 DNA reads TGTGCCAGCAGCGGAGGGGAGCGGGACGTCTACGAGCAGTACTTC. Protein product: CASSGGERDVYEQYF.

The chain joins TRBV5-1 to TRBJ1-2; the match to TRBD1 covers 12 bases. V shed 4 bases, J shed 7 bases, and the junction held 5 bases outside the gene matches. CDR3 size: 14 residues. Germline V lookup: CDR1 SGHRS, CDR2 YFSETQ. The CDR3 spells CASSDGTGGGGYTF. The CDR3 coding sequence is TGCGCCAGCAGCGACGGGACAGGGGGCGGTGGCTACACCTTC.

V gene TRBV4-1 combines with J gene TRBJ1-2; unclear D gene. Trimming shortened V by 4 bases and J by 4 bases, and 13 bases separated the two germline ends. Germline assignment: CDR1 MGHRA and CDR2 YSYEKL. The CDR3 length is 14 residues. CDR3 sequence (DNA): TGCGCCAGCAGCCCGCCACCGGGGAGCTATGGCTACACCTTC. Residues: CASSPPPGSYGYTF.